These 28 T cell receptor beta chains came from one sample sequenced in a study of blood T cell repertoires in COVID-19. Sequencing was performed with immunoSEQ multiplex PCR; in TCRdb, only in-frame clones are kept and a portion is missing. Of more than 150,000 clones in the sample, about 83% are singletons; the top ten hold around 12%. The sequenced sample was peripheral blood. The receptor source for this set is a woman aged 70-85 years with COVID-19, enrolled during active disease.

The chain is built from TRBV7-6 and TRBJ1-4, with D maybe TRBD1 (6 bases). The CDR3 spans 14 residues. Looked up from germline, CDR1 is SGHVS and CDR2 is FNYEAQ. V lost 2 bases and J lost 2, with 6 bases in between. The CDR3, as DNA: TGTGCCAGCAGCTTAACAGGGACTAATGAAAAACTGTTTTTT. This translates into CASSLTGTNEKLFF.

J is TRBJ1-5 and V is TRBV12-3 or TRBV12-4; 8 bases agree with TRBD1. After removal of 5 bases from V and 8 bases from J, the junction contained 2 bases not matched to a gene. The CDR3 covers 12 residues. The CDR3 region has the DNA TGTGCCAGCAGTCCGGGACAGGAGCCCCAGCATTTT. Translated, it gives CASSPGQEPQHF.

Comment on this clone: One end of the junction does not line up with germline, which may come from a read error. The chain carries TRBV6-5 and TRBJ2-7; TRBD1 might be the D (6 bases). Germline lookup yields CDR1 MNHEY and CDR2 SVGAGI. This CDR3 comprises 14 residues. The CDR3 DNA reads TGTGCCAGCAGCCCAACCCCGGGACAAGGGGACCCCAAATTC. It translates to CASSPTPGQGDPKF.

V and J are TRBV10-3 and TRBJ2-7; 10 nucleotides match TRBD2. V gave up 6 bases and J gave up 0 bases; unmatched junction bases: 5. This CDR3 comprises 15 residues. Germline V CDR1 and CDR2: ENHRY, SYGVKD. The chain's CDR3 is CAIRSGTSDSYEQYF. Written as DNA, the CDR3 is TGTGCCATCAGGTCCGGGACTAGCGACTCCTACGAGCAGTACTTC.

The rearrangement links TRBV7-2 to TRBJ2-1; the D is unclear. The CDR3 sequence is 15 residues long. Germline CDR1 reads SGHTA; CDR2 reads FQGNSA. Trimming stripped 6 bases from V and 1 base from J, with 13 bases between. CDR3 sequence: CASSNGGVSYNEQFF. For the CDR3, the DNA is TGTGCCAGCAGTAACGGTGGTGTTTCCTACAATGAGCAGTTCTTC. Looking up the rest from reference TRBV7-2 and TRBJ2-1 gives the full variable domain: GAGVSQSPSNKVTEKGKDVELRCDPISGHTALYWYRQSLGQGLEFLIYFQGNSAPDKSGLPSDRFSAERTGGSVSTLTIQRTQQEDSAVYLCASSNGGVSYNEQFFGPGTRLTVL.

The CDR3 region is CASSLAGGVLRTDTQYF. CDR3 nucleotide sequence: TGCGCCAGCAGCTTGGCCGGTGGTGTTTTGAGGACAGATACGCAGTATTTT. The genes are TRBV5-1 and TRBJ2-3; the D is unclear. Germline V gene sequence: CDR1 SGHRS, CDR2 YFSETQ. Trimming stripped 0 bases from V and 3 bases from J, with 17 bases between. The CDR3 runs 17 residues.

V gene TRBV6-5 combines with J gene TRBJ1-2; a possible D gene is TRBD1 (5 bases). Between the trimmed V and J ends, which lost 2 bases and 3 bases, there was a span of 10 bases. The CDR3 totals 14 residues. Germline V gives CDR1 MNHEY, CDR2 SVGAGI. DNA of the CDR3: TGTGCCAGCAGTTACGCGGGACGCTACTATGGCTACACCTTC. Protein: CASSYAGRYYGYTF.

The V and J genes are TRBV6-5 and TRBJ2-3, with D perhaps TRBD1 (6 bases). Germline V gene lookup returns CDR1 MNHEY and CDR2 SVGAGI. CDR3 length: 15 residues. The V and J ends lost 8 bases and 3 bases respectively, with 18 bases between them. CDR3 sequence reads: CASANPGAVTDTQYF. CDR3 DNA: TGTGCCAGCGCGAATCCAGGGGCCGTTACAGATACGCAGTATTTT.

The chain recombines TRBV27 with TRBJ2-7; TRBD1 aligns across 8 bases. This CDR3 is 17 amino acids long. From germline, CDR1 is MNHEY and CDR2 SMNVEV (reference sequence). Unmatched junction bases numbered 15, after V lost 3 bases and J lost 5 bases. CDR3 bases: TGTGCCAGCAGTTTGTTGTCTATAGGGACAGGAGTCCACGAGCAGTACTTC. As protein: CASSLLSIGTGVHEQYF.

The genes are TRBV12-3 or TRBV12-4 and TRBJ2-5, with D possibly being TRBD2 (6 bases). The V and J ends lost 6 bases and 1 base respectively, with 9 bases between them. The CDR3 sequence is 13 residues long. The CDR3 region is CASRGTGQETQYF. CDR3 DNA sequence: TGTGCCAGCAGGGGGACTGGCCAAGAGACCCAGTACTTC.

This chain uses TRBV21-1 with TRBJ1-4. TRBV21-1 is termed a pseudogene. The CDR3 totals 16 residues. The CDR3: CASREAGRATNEKLFF. The CDR3 DNA reads TGTGCCAGCAGAGAGGCGGGAAGAGCAACTAATGAAAAACTGTTTTTT.

V and J are TRBV5-1 and TRBJ2-3; 7 bases map to TRBD2. The V gene end was trimmed by 7 bases and the J gene end by 0 bases; junction bases not matched to a gene: 5. Germline V gene lookup returns CDR1 SGHRS and CDR2 YFSETQ. The CDR3 length is 14 residues. DNA of the CDR3: TGCGCCAGCGGGCCTAGCGGAAGCACAGATACGCAGTATTTT. Amino acids: CASGPSGSTDTQYF.

The V gene is TRBV9, the J gene TRBJ1-4; a weak D match, TRBD1 (6 bases). V lost 4 bases to trimming and J lost 8 bases, with 18 bases between them. Germline V lookup: CDR1 SGDLS, CDR2 YYNGEE. The CDR3 length is 15 residues. In DNA, the CDR3 is TGTGCCAGCAGCCCAGGCAGGGGCCGGGTGGAAAAACTGTTTTTT. It translates to CASSPGRGRVEKLFF.

The chain has TRBV19 and TRBJ1-2; D is unresolved. Germline lookup yields CDR1 LNHDA and CDR2 SQIVND (reference sequence). The CDR3 contains 15 residues. With 3 bases removed from V and 8 bases from J, the gap between germline ends came to 19 bases. CDR3 loop: CASSIHSGQLWGYTF. The DNA for the CDR3 is TGTGCCAGTAGTATCCACAGCGGCCAGTTGTGGGGCTACACCTTC.

The chain links TRBV18 to TRBJ1-5, with TRBD1 identical over 8 bases. In germline, CDR1 is KGHSH, CDR2 LQKENI. CDR3 length: 13 residues. J gave up 6 bases and V 5 bases, and 3 bases lay outside the gene matches. CDR3 sequence reads: CASSSGGLQPQHF. In nucleotides, the CDR3 is TGTGCCAGCTCATCAGGGGGCCTTCAGCCCCAGCATTTT. The whole variable domain, remainder taken from reference TRBV18 and TRBJ1-5, is NAGVMQNPRHLVRRRGQEARLRCSPMKGHSHVYWYRQLPEEGLKFMVYLQKENIIDESGMPKERFSAEFPKEGPSILRIQQVVRGDSAAYFCASSSGGLQPQHFGDGTRLSIL.

The rearrangement uses TRBV28 and TRBJ1-2, with unresolved D. There are 13 residues in the CDR3. Germline V gene sequence: CDR1 MDHEN, CDR2 SYDVKM. Trimming left V 6 bases short and J 4 bases short, with 12 bases between. The CDR3 DNA sequence: TGTGCCAGCAGCAGAACACCGCTCTATGGCTACACCTTC. Residues: CASSRTPLYGYTF.

This clone appeared a single time. The chain uses TRBV6-5 and TRBJ2-7, with 9 bases matching TRBD1. The germline gives CDR1 MNHEY, CDR2 SVGAGI. Trimming took 0 bases from V and 6 from J; bases not matched to a gene: 3. The CDR3 spans 14 residues. The CDR3 loop reads CASSYSGQGGEQYF. The CDR3 DNA is TGTGCCAGCAGTTACTCGGGACAGGGTGGCGAGCAGTACTTC.

For this clone: A junction boundary mismatches the germline segment, possibly from a read error. The V gene is TRBV10-1, the J gene TRBJ2-7; maybe TRBD2 (5 bases). The germline V gene has CDR1 WNHNN and CDR2 SYGVQD (reference sequence). The CDR3 is 8 amino acids. In DNA form, the CDR3 reads TGCGCCAGCAGTGAACTAGGTTTC. It specifies CASSELGF.

The rearrangement joins TRBV9 to TRBJ2-7, with 7 bases fitting TRBD1. The V and J ends lost 3 bases and 3 bases, in that order; junction bases with no gene match: 6. The germline V gene encodes CDR1 SGDLS and CDR2 YYNGEE. The CDR3 has 14 residues. This CDR3 reads CASSAVDRIYEQYF. The CDR3 nucleotides read TGTGCCAGCAGCGCGGTGGACAGGATCTACGAGCAGTACTTC.

The chain is built from TRBV7-8 and TRBJ1-4, with D maybe TRBD1 (5 bases). Germline V lookup: CDR1 SGHVS, CDR2 FQNEAQ. The CDR3 contains 15 residues. The V end lost 1 base, the J end lost 8 bases, and 14 bases lay between the germline ends. CDR3 nucleotide sequence: TGTGCCAGCAGCTTAGGAGGCAGGGCGGAAGAAAAACTGTTTTTT. Translation: CASSLGGRAEEKLFF. Using reference TRBV7-8 and TRBJ1-4 for the parts outside the CDR3, the full variable domain is GAGVSQSPRYKVAKRGQDVALRCDPISGHVSLFWYQQALGQGPEFLTYFQNEAQLDKSGLPSDRFFAERPEGSVSTLKIQRTQQEDSAVYLCASSLGGRAEEKLFFGSGTQLSVL.

This clone showed up just once. The V and J genes are TRBV30 and TRBJ1-5; tentatively, D is TRBD1 (5 bases). Germline assignment: CDR1 GTSNPN and CDR2 SVGIG (reference sequence). Deletions cut 1 base from V and 5 bases from J, with 12 bases between. The CDR3 spans 14 residues. In DNA, the CDR3 is TGTGCCTGGAGTGCGGGAGGGGACTATCAGCCCCAGCATTTT. Translated: CAWSAGGDYQPQHF.

This rearrangement joins TRBV25-1 to TRBJ2-7; TRBD2 agrees at 7 bases. The CDR3 is made up of 15 amino acids. Germline V gene data show CDR1 as MGHDK and CDR2 as SYGVNS. V shed 4 bases, J shed 6 bases, and the junction held 12 bases outside the gene matches. CDR3 loop: CASSGGVAGVGEQYF. The DNA for the CDR3 is TGTGCCAGCAGTGGGGGGGTCGCGGGAGTGGGCGAGCAGTACTTC.

Here the CDR3 reads CASSEDYPTDTQYF. Here the CDR3 DNA reads TGTGCCAGCAGTGAAGACTACCCAACAGATACGCAGTATTTT. J is TRBJ2-3 and V is TRBV2, with D unresolved. CDR3 length: 14 amino acids. With 1 base removed from V and 3 bases from J, the gap between germline ends came to 8 bases. Germline CDR1 SNHLY, CDR2 FYNNEI.

The genes are TRBV30 and TRBJ2-7; perhaps TRBD2 as D (7 bases). CDR1 is GTSNPN, CDR2 SVGIG, per germline (reference sequence). Trimming left V 0 bases short and J 2 bases short, with 23 bases between. This CDR3 spans 18 amino acids. CDR3 protein: CAWSVSGGDFSATYEQYF. DNA of the CDR3: TGTGCCTGGAGTGTGTCGGGGGGCGACTTTTCCGCCACCTACGAGCAGTACTTC.

This clone was detected only once. The rearrangement links TRBV11-2 to TRBJ2-1; 8 bases match TRBD2. J was trimmed by 4 bases and V by 6 bases; bases with no gene match: 11. Germline-derived CDR1 and CDR2 are SGHAT and FQNNGV. The CDR3 is 16 residues long. The CDR3 DNA follows: TGTGCCAGCAGGCGCCCAACTAGCGGACCTTACAATGAGCAGTTCTTC. This gives the protein CASRRPTSGPYNEQFF.

The gene calls are TRBV29-1 and TRBJ2-3; TRBD2 matches at 8 bases. Germline CDR1 SQVTM, CDR2 ANQGSEA. V was clipped by 6 bases and J by 0 bases; unmatched bases: 8. CDR3 length: 15 residues. CDR3 nucleotide sequence: TGCAGCGTCAGAATGACTAGCGAAAGCACAGATACGCAGTATTTT. The encoded protein is CSVRMTSESTDTQYF.

DNA of the CDR3: TGCGCCAGCAGCCAAGCACCGACGGGTCTTTCTGGAAACACCATATATTTT. Translated, it gives CASSQAPTGLSGNTIYF. V gene TRBV4-1 combines with J gene TRBJ1-3; no firm D call. This CDR3 has 17 amino acids. Germline lookup yields CDR1 MGHRA and CDR2 YSYEKL. Trimming took off 1 base at V and 1 base at J, with 14 bases between the two ends.

This clone came up a few times. The chain joins TRBV7-9 to TRBJ2-5; 11 bases are shared with TRBD2. J lost 4 bases, V lost 5 bases, and 9 bases had no gene match. From germline, CDR1 is SEHNR and CDR2 FQNEAQ (reference sequence). This CDR3 spans 16 amino acids. The CDR3, as DNA: TGTGCCAGCAGCCCTAGATTAGCGGGAGGGCGAGAGACCCAGTACTTC. Its translation is CASSPRLAGGRETQYF.